The following is a T cell receptor beta chain sequence with its context. Its antigen is not known. TCRdb analysed the reads with MiXCR anew, one entry per CDR3 protein. In the table there are approximately 120,000 distinct CDR3 sequences, roughly 30% of which are singletons. These data belong to a study of T cell repertoires in cytomegalovirus infection. Germline CDR1 MNHNY, CDR2 SVGAGI (reference sequence). Trimming removed 2 bases from V and 6 bases from J; junction bases left unmatched: 12. The CDR3 length is 17 residues. Sequenced here: CD8+ T cells from cultured PBMCs, sampled from culture after CMV antigen stimulation. This sequence joins TRBV6-6 and TRBJ2-2, with 7 bases lining up with TRBD2. The TCR was taken from a human donor in good health (CMV status not recorded). Some clones in this sample may be carry-over from other donors' samples. As DNA, the CDR3 is TGTGCCAGCAGTTACGTCCCTAGCGGACCCCAGCCCGGGGAGCTGTTTTTT. The encoded protein is CASSYVPSGPQPGELFF.